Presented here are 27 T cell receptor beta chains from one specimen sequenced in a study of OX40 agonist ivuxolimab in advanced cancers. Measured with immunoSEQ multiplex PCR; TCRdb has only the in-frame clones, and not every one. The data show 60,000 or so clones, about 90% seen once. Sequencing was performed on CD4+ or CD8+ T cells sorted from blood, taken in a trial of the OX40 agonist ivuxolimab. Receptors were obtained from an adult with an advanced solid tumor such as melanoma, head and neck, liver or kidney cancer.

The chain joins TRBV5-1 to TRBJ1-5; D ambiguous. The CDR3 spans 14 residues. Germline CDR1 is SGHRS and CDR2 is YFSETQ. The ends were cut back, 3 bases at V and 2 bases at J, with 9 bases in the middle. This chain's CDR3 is CASSWDGGNQPQHF. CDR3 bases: TGCGCCAGCAGCTGGGATGGGGGCAATCAGCCCCAGCATTTT.

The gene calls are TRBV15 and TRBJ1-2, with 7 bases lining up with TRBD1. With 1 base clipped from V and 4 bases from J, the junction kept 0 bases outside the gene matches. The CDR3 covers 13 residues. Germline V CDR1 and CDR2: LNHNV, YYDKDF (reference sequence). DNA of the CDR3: TGTGCCACCAGCAGAGGACAGGGCTATGGCTACACCTTC. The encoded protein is CATSRGQGYGYTF.

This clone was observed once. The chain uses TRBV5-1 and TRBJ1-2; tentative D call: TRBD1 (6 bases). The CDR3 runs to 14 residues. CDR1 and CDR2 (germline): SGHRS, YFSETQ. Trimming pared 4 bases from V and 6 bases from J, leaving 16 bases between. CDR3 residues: CASSPSGAHHGYTF. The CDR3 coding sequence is TGCGCCAGCAGCCCCTCGGGGGCGCATCATGGCTACACCTTC.

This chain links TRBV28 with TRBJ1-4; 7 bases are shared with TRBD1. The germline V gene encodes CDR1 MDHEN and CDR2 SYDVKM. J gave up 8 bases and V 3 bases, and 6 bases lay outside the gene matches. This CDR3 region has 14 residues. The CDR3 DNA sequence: TGTGCCAGCAGTTTTGGGAGGGGGCGGGAAAAACTGTTTTTT. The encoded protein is CASSFGRGREKLFF.

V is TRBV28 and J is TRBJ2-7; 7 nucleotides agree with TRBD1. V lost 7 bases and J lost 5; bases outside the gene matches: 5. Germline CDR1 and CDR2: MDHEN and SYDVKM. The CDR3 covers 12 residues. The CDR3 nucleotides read TGTGCCAGCACTCGGGACAGACACGAGCAGTACTTC. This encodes CASTRDRHEQYF.

CDR3 residues: CASSLILAPGELFF. DNA of the CDR3: TGCGCCAGCAGCTTGATTCTGGCCCCCGGGGAGCTGTTTTTT. The chain carries TRBV5-1 and TRBJ2-2; unclear D gene. The CDR3 covers 14 residues. Germline V gene sequence: CDR1 SGHRS, CDR2 YFSETQ. Trimming left V 1 base short and J 6 bases short, with 10 bases between.

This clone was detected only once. The DNA for the CDR3 is TGTGCCTGGGGGGCTACTGGAAACACCATATATTTT. Encoded protein: CAWGATGNTIYF. The chain links TRBV30 to TRBJ1-3; weak D call: TRBD1 (5 bases). The CDR3 covers 12 residues. V lost 5 bases and J lost 2, with 7 bases in between. CDR1 GTSNPN and CDR2 SVGIG come from the germline V gene (reference sequence).

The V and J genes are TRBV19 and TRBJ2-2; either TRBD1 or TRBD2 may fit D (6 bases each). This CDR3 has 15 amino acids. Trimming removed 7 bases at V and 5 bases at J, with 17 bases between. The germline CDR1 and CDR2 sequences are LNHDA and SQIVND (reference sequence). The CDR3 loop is CASMEGQLLTGELFF. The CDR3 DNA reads TGTGCCAGTATGGAGGGACAACTACTGACCGGGGAGCTGTTTTTT.

CDR3 nucleotide sequence: TGTGCCAGCAGGCTGTCTGGGGCCGGGGCCAACGTCCTGACTTTC. Amino acids: CASRLSGAGANVLTF. V gene TRBV7-3 combines with J gene TRBJ2-6; perhaps TRBD1 as D (5 bases). Germline assignment: CDR1 SGHTA and CDR2 FQGTGA. Trimming cost V 6 bases and J 4 bases, with 13 bases left between them. The CDR3 contains 15 residues.

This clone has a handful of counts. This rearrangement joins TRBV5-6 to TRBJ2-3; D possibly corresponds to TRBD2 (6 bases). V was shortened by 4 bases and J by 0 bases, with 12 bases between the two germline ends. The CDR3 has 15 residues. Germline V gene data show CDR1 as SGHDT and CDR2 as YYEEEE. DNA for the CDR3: TGTGCCAGCAGCCGACGGGACTTAAGCACAGATACGCAGTATTTT. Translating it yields CASSRRDLSTDTQYF.

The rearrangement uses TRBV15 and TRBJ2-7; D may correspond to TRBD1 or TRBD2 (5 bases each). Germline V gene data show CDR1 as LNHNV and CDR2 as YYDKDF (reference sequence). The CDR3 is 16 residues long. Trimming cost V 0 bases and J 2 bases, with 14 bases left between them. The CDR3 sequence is CATSREFRGSAYEQYF. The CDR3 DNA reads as TGTGCCACCAGCAGAGAATTCCGGGGCTCTGCCTACGAGCAGTACTTC.

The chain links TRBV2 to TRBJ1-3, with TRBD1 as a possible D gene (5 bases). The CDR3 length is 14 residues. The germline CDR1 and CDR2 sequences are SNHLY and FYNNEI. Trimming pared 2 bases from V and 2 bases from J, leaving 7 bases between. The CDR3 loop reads CASSEQGPGNTIYF. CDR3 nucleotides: TGTGCCAGCAGTGAACAGGGCCCTGGAAACACCATATATTTT. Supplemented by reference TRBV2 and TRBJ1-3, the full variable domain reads EPEVTQTPSHQVTQMGQEVILRCVPISNHLYFYWYRQILGQKVEFLVSFYNNEISEKSEIFDDQFSVERPDGSNFTLKIRSTKLEDSAMYFCASSEQGPGNTIYFGEGSWLTVV.

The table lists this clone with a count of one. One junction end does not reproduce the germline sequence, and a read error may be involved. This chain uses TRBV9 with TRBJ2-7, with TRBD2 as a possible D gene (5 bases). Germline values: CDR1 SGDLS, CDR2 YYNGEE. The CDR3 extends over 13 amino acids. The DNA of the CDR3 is TGTGCCAGTAGCGTTCCCGAGAGGTACGAGCAGTACTTC. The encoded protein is CASSVPERYEQYF.

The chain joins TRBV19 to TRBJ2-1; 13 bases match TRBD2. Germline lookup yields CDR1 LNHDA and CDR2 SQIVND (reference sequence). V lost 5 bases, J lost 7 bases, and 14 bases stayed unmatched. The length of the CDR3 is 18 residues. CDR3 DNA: TGTGCCAGTAGTCCGCTGGGCCAGGGACTAGCGGGATCAAATGAGCAGTTCTTC. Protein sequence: CASSPLGQGLAGSNEQFF.

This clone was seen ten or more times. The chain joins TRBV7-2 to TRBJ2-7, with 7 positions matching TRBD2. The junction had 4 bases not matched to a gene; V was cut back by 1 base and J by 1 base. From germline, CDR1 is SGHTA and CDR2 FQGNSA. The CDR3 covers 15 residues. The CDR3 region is CASSLGLAVSYEQYF. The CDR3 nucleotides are TGTGCCAGCAGCTTAGGCCTAGCGGTTTCCTACGAGCAGTACTTC.

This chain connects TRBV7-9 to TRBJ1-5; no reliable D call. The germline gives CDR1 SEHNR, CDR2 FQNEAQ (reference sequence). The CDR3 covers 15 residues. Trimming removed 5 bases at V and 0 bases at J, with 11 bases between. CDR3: CASSTYRASNQPQHF. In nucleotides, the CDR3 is TGTGCCAGCAGCACATACCGAGCTAGCAATCAGCCCCAGCATTTT.

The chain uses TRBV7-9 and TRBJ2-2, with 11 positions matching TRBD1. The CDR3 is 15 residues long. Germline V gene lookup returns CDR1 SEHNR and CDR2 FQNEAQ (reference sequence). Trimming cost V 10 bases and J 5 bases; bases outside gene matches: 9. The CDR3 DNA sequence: TGTGCCACGTCCAGGACAGGGGGCGCGACCGGGGAGCTGTTTTTT. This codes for CATSRTGGATGELFF.

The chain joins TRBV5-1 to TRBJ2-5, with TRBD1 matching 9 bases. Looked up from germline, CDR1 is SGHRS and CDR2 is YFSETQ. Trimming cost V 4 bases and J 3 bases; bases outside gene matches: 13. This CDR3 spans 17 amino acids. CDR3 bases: TGCGCCAGCAGCCCCACGATTACTGGACAGGGGAAAGAGACCCAGTACTTC. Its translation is CASSPTITGQGKETQYF.

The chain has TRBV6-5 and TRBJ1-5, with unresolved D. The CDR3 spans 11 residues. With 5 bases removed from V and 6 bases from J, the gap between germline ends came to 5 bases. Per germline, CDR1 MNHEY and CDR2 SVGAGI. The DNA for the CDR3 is TGTGCCAGCAGTGCGACTCAGCCCCAGCATTTT. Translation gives CASSATQPQHF.

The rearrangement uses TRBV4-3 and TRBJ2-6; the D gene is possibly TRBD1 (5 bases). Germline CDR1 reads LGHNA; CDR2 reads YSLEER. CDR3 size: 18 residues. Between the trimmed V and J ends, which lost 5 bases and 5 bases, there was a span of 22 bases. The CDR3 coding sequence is TGCGCCAGCAGCAGCTGCACAGGACGTCAAAGTCGGGCCAACGTCCTGACTTTC. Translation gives CASSSCTGRQSRANVLTF.

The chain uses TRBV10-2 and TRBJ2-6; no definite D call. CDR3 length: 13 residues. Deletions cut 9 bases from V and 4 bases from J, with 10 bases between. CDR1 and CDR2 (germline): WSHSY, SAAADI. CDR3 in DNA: TGCGCCAGTGCCTTGCCCGGGGCCAACGTCCTGACTTTC. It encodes CASALPGANVLTF.

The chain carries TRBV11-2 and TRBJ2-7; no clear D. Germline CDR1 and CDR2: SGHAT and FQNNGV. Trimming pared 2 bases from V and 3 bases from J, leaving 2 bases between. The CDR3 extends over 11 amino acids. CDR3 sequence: CASSLLYEQYF. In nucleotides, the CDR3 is TGTGCCAGCAGCTTACTCTACGAGCAGTACTTC.

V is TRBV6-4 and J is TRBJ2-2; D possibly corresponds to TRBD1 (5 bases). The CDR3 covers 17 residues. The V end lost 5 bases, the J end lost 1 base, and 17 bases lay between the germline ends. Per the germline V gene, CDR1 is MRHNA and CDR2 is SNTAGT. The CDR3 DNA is TGTGCCAGCAGTCCCCGCGCACAGGTTGAGAACACCGGGGAGCTGTTTTTT. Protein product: CASSPRAQVENTGELFF.

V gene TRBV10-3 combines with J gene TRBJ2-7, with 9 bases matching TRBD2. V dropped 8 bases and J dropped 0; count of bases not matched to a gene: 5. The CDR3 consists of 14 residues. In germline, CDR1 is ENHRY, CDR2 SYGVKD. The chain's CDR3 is CAISAGGGSYEQYF. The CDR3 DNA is TGTGCCATCTCGGCGGGGGGGGGCTCCTACGAGCAGTACTTC.

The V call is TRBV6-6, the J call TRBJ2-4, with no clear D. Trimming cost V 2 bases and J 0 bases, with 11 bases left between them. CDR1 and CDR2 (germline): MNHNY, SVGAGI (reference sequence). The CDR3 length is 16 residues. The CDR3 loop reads CASSYRHRLAKNIQYF. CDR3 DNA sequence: TGTGCCAGCAGTTACCGGCATAGGCTAGCCAAAAACATTCAGTACTTC.

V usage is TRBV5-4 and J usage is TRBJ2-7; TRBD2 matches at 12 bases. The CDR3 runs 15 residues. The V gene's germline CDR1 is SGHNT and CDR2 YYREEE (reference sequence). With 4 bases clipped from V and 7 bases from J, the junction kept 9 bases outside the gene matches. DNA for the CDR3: TGTGCCAGCAGCGCCGGCGCTAGCGGGAGGGGAGAGCAGTACTTC. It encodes CASSAGASGRGEQYF. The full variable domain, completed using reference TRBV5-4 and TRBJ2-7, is ETGVTQSPTHLIKTRGQQVTLRCSSQSGHNTVSWYQQALGQGPQFIFQYYREEENGRGNFPPRFSGLQFPNYSSELNVNALELDDSALYLCASSAGASGRGEQYFGPGTRLTVT.

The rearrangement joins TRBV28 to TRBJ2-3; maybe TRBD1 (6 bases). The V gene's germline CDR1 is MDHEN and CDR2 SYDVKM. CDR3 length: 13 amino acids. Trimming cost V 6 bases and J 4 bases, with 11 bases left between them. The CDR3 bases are TGTGCCAGCAGACCAACAGGGTCAGATACGCAGTATTTT. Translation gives CASRPTGSDTQYF.